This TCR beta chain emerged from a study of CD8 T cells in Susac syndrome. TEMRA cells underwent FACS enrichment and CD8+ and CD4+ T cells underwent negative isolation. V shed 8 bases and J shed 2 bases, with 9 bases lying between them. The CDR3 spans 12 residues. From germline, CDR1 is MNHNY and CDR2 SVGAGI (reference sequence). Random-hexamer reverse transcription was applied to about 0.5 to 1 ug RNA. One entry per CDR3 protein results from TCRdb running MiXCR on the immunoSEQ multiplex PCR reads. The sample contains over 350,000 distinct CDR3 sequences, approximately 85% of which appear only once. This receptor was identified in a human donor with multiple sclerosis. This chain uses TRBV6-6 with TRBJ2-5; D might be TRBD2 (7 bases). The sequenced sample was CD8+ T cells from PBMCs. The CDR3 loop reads CASEGGQETQYF. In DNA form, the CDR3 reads TGTGCCAGCGAGGGGGGGCAAGAGACCCAGTACTTC.